This is a list of T cell receptor beta chains from one sample in a study of shared clonotypes between healthy human individuals. Repertoires were generated with immunoSEQ multiplex PCR, while TCRdb's copy carries only in-frame clones and drops some. Of approximately 2,300,000 clones in the sample, around 92% were seen once. Sequenced material: naive CD4+ T cells from PBMCs. The receptors come from a man younger than 35 in good health. Some clones in this sample may be carry-over from other donors' samples. The CDR3 runs from the conserved cysteine through the conserved F or W. The order of the fields is CDR3 length, V gene, CDR3 protein.

14	TRBV11-2	CASSLTGSREKLFF
17	TRBV5-4	CASSPSAGPSSYNEQFF
12	TRBV19	CASSMRTSSVFF
13	TRBV29-1	CSAGGSNNEKLFF
12	TRBV10-3	CAISETRYEQYF
15	TRBV2	CASSEASTANTEAFF
15	TRBV5-1	CASSLLGGDYNEQFF
14	TRBV28	CASRSGDLSYEQYF
16	TRBV4-3	CASSLMGSREQETQYF
17	TRBV18	CASSPQLAVTNTGELFF
16	TRBV30	CAWSTGQGVRNQPQHF
15	TRBV5-1	CASSLGAAVYNEQFF
12	TRBV4-1	CASSQVNTEAFF
18	TRBV9	CASSVPSGRPMLTDTQYF
12	TRBV5-8	CASSFRGFEQYF
11	TRBV29-1	CSVQIRTEAFF
16	TRBV6-6	CASSPWGYSGANVLTF
14	TRBV28	CASTHGKGKNIQYF
13	TRBV4-3	CASSQPGSYEQYF
12	TRBV27	CASSYINQPQHF
15	TRBV5-1	CASTVGGWSTDTQYF
13	TRBV5-6	CASSTGTAYGYTF
11	TRBV7-2	CASQVQGEQYF
13	TRBV19	CASSTGVGIEQYF
17	TRBV28	CASSGTWGGSSGNTIYF
14	TRBV6-6	CASNRDGDGYGYTF
16	TRBV6-6	CASRNSGGAGQETQYF
14	TRBV2	CASSPRDRQETQYF
13	TRBV18	CASSMDGNTEAFF
14	TRBV7-3	CASSLGGSRNTQYF
19	TRBV5-1	CASSPDAGTGTTSTDTQYF
15	TRBV19	CASSVSKPWNEKLFF
14	TRBV6-5	CASSNRDGSYEQYF
16	TRBV9	CASSVDGGATPGTQYF
18	TRBV7-2	CASSPRTSGTPNQETQYF
17	TRBV30	CAWSWGPLGGSVETQYF
13	TRBV7-3	CASSLVGEETQYF
18	TRBV5-4	CASSLARRGAGGQDTQYF
14	TRBV6-1	CASSEPGLNTEAFF
15	TRBV2	CASSPGLAGDHEQYF
17	TRBV7-3	CASSLRSPLAGVNEQFF
12	TRBV29-1	CSVETFSYEQYF
15	TRBV4-2	CASSQVGGRAYEQYF
18	TRBV28	CASSLSSLIRAEDYGYTF
13	TRBV7-2	CASSLEVRELKFF
13	TRBV6-1	CASSVAGPNEQFF
18	TRBV7-7	CASSRNPMTRTSSDTQYF
14	TRBV14	CASSQVAPTGELFF
15	TRBV28	CASSPGGSVYNEQFF
16	TRBV10-3	CAISEGETGNNYGYTF
14	TRBV10-3	CATMPQAVPDTQYF
16	TRBV2	CASGPFGPDLNQPQHF